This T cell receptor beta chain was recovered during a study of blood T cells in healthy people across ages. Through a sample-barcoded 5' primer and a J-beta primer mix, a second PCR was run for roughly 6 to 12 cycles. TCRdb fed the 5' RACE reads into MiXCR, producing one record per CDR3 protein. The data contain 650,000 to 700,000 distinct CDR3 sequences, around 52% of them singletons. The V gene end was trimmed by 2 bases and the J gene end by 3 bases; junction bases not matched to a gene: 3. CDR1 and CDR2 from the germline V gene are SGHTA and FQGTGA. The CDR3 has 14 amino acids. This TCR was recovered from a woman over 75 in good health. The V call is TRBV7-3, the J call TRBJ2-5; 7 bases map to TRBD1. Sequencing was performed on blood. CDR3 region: CASSLGTVKETQYF. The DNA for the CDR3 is TGTGCCAGCAGCTTAGGGACAGTCAAAGAGACCCAGTACTTC.